This T cell receptor (beta chain) appears in the sequencing data of a study of shared clonotypes between healthy human individuals. Study results and caveats: Among donors, the sharing of clonotypes was expected to be influenced by sequencing depth. With a handful of donors compared, around 5% of naive CD4 clonotypes were shared.

Germline assignment: CDR1 SGHVS and CDR2 FQNEAQ. This CDR3 has 18 amino acids. After removal of 5 bases from V and 4 bases from J, the junction contained 15 bases not matched to a gene. In the original processing: For the immunoSEQ data, sequences were junction-only without quality scores, so filtering differed. The data were produced by immunoSEQ multiplex PCR, yet TCRdb's version contains in-frame clones alone and is incomplete. V and J calls and clone size are copied from that table; D and trimming were computed from the DNA. This sample carries 1.4 million or so clones, approximately 98.5% of them seen once, and the ten largest clones take around 0.38%. As regards this clone: Its antigen is unidentified.

The donors, healthy adults who were HIV-negative, had experienced no recent acute infections or vaccinations. Sequences were obtained from naive CD4+ T cells sorted from blood. Documented subset: CD45RA+ positively selected. This receptor was identified in a young man in good health. The chain carries TRBV7-8 and TRBJ1-5, with 9 bases that match TRBD1. CDR3 DNA sequence: TGTGCCAGCAGCCTGACGGGACAGGGTATCGTTGGAAATCAGCCCCAGCATTTT. This gives the protein CASSLTGQGIVGNQPQHF.